These T cell receptor beta chains were read from a single sample in a study of blood T cell repertoires in COVID-19. The method was immunoSEQ multiplex PCR; TCRdb's version includes in-frame clones alone and lacks a portion of them. The data contain more than 95,000 clones, 82% of them seen just once; the ten biggest clones take up roughly 18%. Source material: peripheral blood. These receptors were taken from a man at least 80 years old with acute or convalescent COVID-19. The CDR3 runs from the conserved cysteine through the conserved F or W. Each record gives: J gene, V gene, D gene, clone size, CDR3 DNA, CDR3 protein. A D gene is named only where the DNA matches it firmly. Clone size appears in some rows only: once, few, many, or a class for an expanded clone.

TRBJ1-2 | TRBV5-6 | - | - | TGTGCCAGCAGCCAGGGGATAGCAGGCTACACCTTC | CASSQGIAGYTF
TRBJ2-2 | TRBV6-2/TRBV6-3 | TRBD1 | - | TGTGCCAGCAGTTTAGCAGGGGGCGCGAGACACACCGGGGAGCTGTTTTTT | CASSLAGGARHTGELFF
TRBJ1-6 | TRBV30 | TRBD1 | - | TGTGCCTGGACAGGGGGTACGAATTCACCCCTCCACTTT | CAWTGGTNSPLHF
TRBJ2-3 | TRBV9 | - | - | TGTGCCAGCAGCGTCACTAGCACAGATACGCAGTATTTT | CASSVTSTDTQYF
TRBJ2-1 | TRBV12-3/TRBV12-4 | - | - | TGTGCCAGCAGGTTCGGGACTGCTAATGAGCAGTTCTTC | CASRFGTANEQFF
TRBJ2-5 | TRBV11-3 | - | once | TGTGCCAGCAGCTCAACAGGGAAAGAGACCCAGTACTTC | CASSSTGKETQYF
TRBJ1-6 | TRBV2 | - | - | TGTGCCCGCAGACAGGCGAGCTATAATTCACCCCTCCACTTT | CARRQASYNSPLHF
TRBJ1-1 | TRBV5-8 | - | - | TGTGCCAGCAGCCCCCGTCGGGGGGCGGTGAGCACTGAAGCTTTCTTT | CASSPRRGAVSTEAFF
TRBJ2-1 | TRBV28 | TRBD2 | - | TGTGCCAGCAGTCCTAGCGGGAAGTCCTACAATGAGCAGTTCTTC | CASSPSGKSYNEQFF
TRBJ2-6 | TRBV5-5 | - | - | TGTGCCAGCAGCACGGGGGCTGGGGCCAACGTCCTGACTTTC | CASSTGAGANVLTF
TRBJ2-7 | TRBV30 | - | - | TGTGCCTGGAGTGAGGTCAGGGCGGGAGAGCAGTACTTC | CAWSEVRAGEQYF
TRBJ2-3 | TRBV3-1/TRBV3-2 | - | once | TGTGCCAGCAGCTCCCGACTCTTAGACACAGATACGCAGTATTTT | CASSSRLLDTDTQYF
TRBJ1-4 | TRBV7-2 | TRBD1 | - | TGTGCCAGCAGCTCGAGACAGGGGGCTCTGTTTTTT | CASSSRQGALFF
TRBJ2-1 | TRBV9 | - | - | TGTGCCAGCAGCGCCACAGGGTGGGGTTACAATGAGCAGTTCTTC | CASSATGWGYNEQFF
TRBJ2-1 | TRBV7-7 | - | - | TGTGCCAGCAGCTTGGGGCAAGCCTATGAGCAGTTCTTC | CASSLGQAYEQFF
TRBJ1-1 | TRBV28 | - | - | TGTGCCAGCAGTACTACAGGGACCCGGCGGTCTTTCTTT | CASSTTGTRRSFF
TRBJ2-7 | TRBV19 | TRBD1 | - | TGTGCCAGTAGTATTAAGGCACCCGGGACAGGGGTTCGGTCCCAATCTTGGGAGCAGTACTTC | CASSIKAPGTGVRSQSWEQYF
TRBJ1-1 | TRBV27 | - | - | TGTGCCAGCAGTTTATCGATCGGCGGCCCGAACACTGAAGCTTTCTTT | CASSLSIGGPNTEAFF
TRBJ1-5 | TRBV9 | TRBD1 | - | TGTGCCAGCAACAGCGCGGGACAGATTAATCAGCCCCAGCATTTT | CASNSAGQINQPQHF
TRBJ2-4 | TRBV19 | TRBD2 | - | TGTGCCAGTAGGGGAGCGGGAGACAACATTCAGTACTTC | CASRGAGDNIQYF
TRBJ1-2 | TRBV10-3 | TRBD1 | - | TGTGCCATCGGAGGCGACAGGGGATTCTATGGCTACACCTTC | CAIGGDRGFYGYTF
TRBJ2-5 | TRBV19 | - | - | TGTGCCAGTAGTATTGGGGTCACACAGGGAGAGGAGACCCAGTACTTC | CASSIGVTQGEETQYF
TRBJ1-5 | TRBV27 | TRBD1 | - | TGTGCCAGCAGTAAGACAGGGGGCTGGCAGCCCCAGCATTTT | CASSKTGGWQPQHF
TRBJ1-1 | TRBV19 | - | - | TGTGCCAGTAGTATCTCTATAGGGGGTACGACTTTCTTT | CASSISIGGTTFF
TRBJ2-5 | TRBV19 | TRBD1 | few | TGTGCCAGTAGTATTAACTCAGGGGGCAAGGAGACCCAGTACTTC | CASSINSGGKETQYF
TRBJ2-6 | TRBV30 | - | - | TGTGCCTGGAGCAGCTACGACCGGCAGGGGACCAACGTCCTGACTTTC | CAWSSYDRQGTNVLTF
TRBJ2-2 | TRBV7-6 | - | - | TGTGCCAGCAGCTTCAGGGAGGTTGGAACCGGGGAGCTGTTTTTT | CASSFREVGTGELFF